The 21 T cell receptor beta chains below were found in one sample sequenced in a study of shared clonotypes between healthy human individuals. CD45RO negativity and positive selection for CCR7 defined naive CD8 cells, a population that excluded terminally differentiated effector memory CD45RA+ cells. Sequenced by immunoSEQ multiplex PCR; TCRdb stores in-frame clones only, minus some. The sample contains some 2,000,000 clones, about 95% of which appear only once. Sequences were obtained from naive CD8+ T cells sorted from blood. These receptors all stem from a man between 18 and 29 years old in good health.

This clone showed up just once. The chain employs TRBV27 and TRBJ2-7; 14 nucleotides line up with TRBD2. The J segment lost 11 bases and the V segment lost 4 bases, leaving 10 bases of the junction unmatched. The CDR3 covers 15 residues. Germline CDR1 is MNHEY and CDR2 is SMNVEV (reference sequence). Written as DNA, the CDR3 is TGTGCCAGCAGTTCCGGGACTAGCGGGAGTGTTTTAGAGTACTTC. Translation: CASSSGTSGSVLEYF.

The chain is built from TRBV11-2 and TRBJ2-3; 10 nucleotides match TRBD2. Germline V lookup: CDR1 SGHAT, CDR2 FQNNGV. The CDR3 loop spans 19 amino acids. After removal of 7 bases from V and 2 bases from J, the junction contained 18 bases not matched to a gene. The CDR3 spells CASTPGGPIAGGLTDTQYF. The CDR3, as DNA: TGTGCCAGCACCCCTGGAGGGCCGATAGCGGGAGGCCTCACAGATACGCAGTATTTT. Based on the CDR3 plus reference TRBV11-2 and TRBJ2-3, the full variable domain is EAGVAQSPRYKIIEKRQSVAFWCNPISGHATLYWYQQILGQGPKLLIQFQNNGVVDDSQLPKDRFSAERLKGVDSTLKIQPAKLEDSAVYLCASTPGGPIAGGLTDTQYFGPGTRLTVL.

Comment on this clone: One junction end disagrees with the germline gene, perhaps due to a read error. The sample contains more than one DNA sequence encoding this CDR3. This rearrangement joins TRBV6-5 to TRBJ2-1; no definite D call. The CDR3 contains 11 residues. Germline CDR1 MNHEY, CDR2 SVGAGI. The chain's CDR3 is CASSSFNEQFF. The CDR3 DNA reads TGTGCCAGCAGCTCCTTCAATGAGCAGTTCTTC.

A single count supports this clone. The chain uses TRBV9 and TRBJ2-2; 14 nucleotides line up with TRBD2. Germline V gene sequence: CDR1 SGDLS, CDR2 YYNGEE. Unmatched junction bases numbered 5, after V lost 4 bases and J lost 3 bases. The CDR3 consists of 17 residues. The CDR3 bases are TGTGCCAGCAGCCCCCCGGGACTAGCGGGGGACACCGGGGAGCTGTTTTTT. Translating it yields CASSPPGLAGDTGELFF.

The CDR3 reads CASSDPDNTYNSPLHF. CDR3 DNA sequence: TGCGCCAGCAGTGACCCCGATAACACCTATAATTCACCCCTCCACTTT. J is TRBJ1-6 and V is TRBV10-2; no reliable D call. The CDR3 is made up of 16 amino acids. Between the trimmed V and J ends, which lost 3 bases and 2 bases, there was a span of 11 bases. CDR1 is WSHSY and CDR2 is SAAADI in the germline V gene.

This clone showed up just once. CDR3 protein: CASSTGQASNQPQHF. CDR3 DNA sequence: TGTGCCAGTAGTACCGGACAGGCTAGCAATCAGCCCCAGCATTTT. The chain is built from TRBV19 and TRBJ1-5; 7 bases are a match to TRBD1. The V and J ends lost 4 bases and 0 bases, in that order; junction bases with no gene match: 3. There are 15 residues in the CDR3. From germline, CDR1 is LNHDA and CDR2 SQIVND (reference sequence).

The chain couples TRBV7-9 to TRBJ1-2, with TRBD1 matching over 9 bases. Unmatched junction bases numbered 13, after V lost 4 bases and J lost 7 bases. Germline CDR1 is SEHNR and CDR2 is FQNEAQ (reference sequence). The CDR3 runs 16 residues. The chain's CDR3 is CASSSWTGDQRGGYTF. CDR3 nucleotide sequence: TGTGCCAGCAGCTCGTGGACAGGGGATCAGAGGGGTGGCTACACCTTC.

This chain uses TRBV30 with TRBJ1-6; D gene unclear. This CDR3 region has 14 residues. CDR1 GTSNPN and CDR2 SVGIG come from the germline V gene (reference sequence). The V gene lost 2 bases and the J gene lost 7 bases, with 12 bases spanning the gap. The CDR3 spells CAWSITKENSPLHF. The CDR3 DNA follows: TGTGCCTGGAGTATCACAAAGGAGAATTCACCCCTCCACTTT.

The V call is TRBV4-1, the J call TRBJ2-7; weak D call: TRBD2 (5 bases). The CDR3 length is 15 residues. The ends were cut back, 5 bases at V and 0 bases at J, with 14 bases in the middle. Germline V gene lookup returns CDR1 MGHRA and CDR2 YSYEKL. CDR3 loop: CASSINTGNSYEQYF. CDR3 nucleotide sequence: TGCGCCAGCAGCATTAACACGGGAAACTCCTACGAGCAGTACTTC.

To note about this clone: Other nucleotide sequences in the sample specify the same CDR3. J is TRBJ2-7 and V is TRBV29-1; D is ambiguous. V lost 5 bases, J lost 0 bases, and 8 bases lay in between. The CDR3 covers 12 residues. The germline V gene has CDR1 SQVTM and CDR2 ANQGSEA. The DNA for the CDR3 is TGCAGCGTTCTTGCAAGCTCCTACGAGCAGTACTTC. Residues: CSVLASSYEQYF.

The chain links TRBV6-5 to TRBJ2-5; 8 bases map to TRBD2. The CDR3 consists of 15 residues. V trimming: 8 bases; J trimming: 4 bases; junction bases outside the gene matches: 12. The germline V gene has CDR1 MNHEY and CDR2 SVGAGI. This CDR3 reads CASLGSGVGGETQYF. The DNA of the CDR3 is TGTGCCAGCTTAGGTAGCGGGGTGGGCGGAGAGACCCAGTACTTC.

The chain links TRBV11-2 to TRBJ2-1; D might be TRBD2 (5 bases). CDR1 is SGHAT, CDR2 FQNNGV, per germline. CDR3 size: 14 residues. Trimming stripped 2 bases from V and 8 bases from J, with 13 bases between. The CDR3 DNA reads as TGTGCCAGCAGCTTATTTGAGAAGAGGGATGAGCAGTTCTTC. Its translation: CASSLFEKRDEQFF.

The chain couples TRBV7-9 to TRBJ1-4; D is uncertain. Germline-derived CDR1 and CDR2 are SEHNR and FQNEAQ (reference sequence). The V gene lost 7 bases and the J gene lost 0 bases, with 9 bases spanning the gap. There are 14 residues in the CDR3. The CDR3 DNA is TGTGCCAGCACCTACAGCGCAACTAATGAAAAACTGTTTTTT. It codes for CASTYSATNEKLFF.

The rearrangement joins TRBV6-1 to TRBJ2-4; D is unclear. The CDR3 consists of 15 residues. Looked up from germline, CDR1 is MNHNS and CDR2 is SASEGT. Trimming stripped 5 bases from V and 0 bases from J, with 11 bases between. The chain's CDR3 is CASSPRWLAKNIQYF. In DNA, the CDR3 is TGTGCCAGCAGTCCGCGGTGGCTAGCCAAAAACATTCAGTACTTC.

The chain combines TRBV6-1 with TRBJ2-3, with no clear D. The ends were cut back, 8 bases at V and 2 bases at J, with 17 bases in the middle. CDR3 length equals 15 residues. Germline values: CDR1 MNHNS, CDR2 SASEGT. CDR3 nucleotide sequence: TGTGCCAGCCATGCTTTGATCCGAAACACAGATACGCAGTATTTT. Protein sequence: CASHALIRNTDTQYF.

The chain is built from TRBV11-2 and TRBJ2-7; perhaps TRBD1 as D (6 bases). The germline V gene has CDR1 SGHAT and CDR2 FQNNGV. This CDR3 is built from 15 residues. V was trimmed by 4 bases and J by 3 bases, leaving 16 bases between them. The CDR3 region is CASSSVTGPLYEQYF. For the CDR3, the DNA is TGTGCCAGCAGCTCAGTCACAGGGCCACTCTACGAGCAGTACTTC.

The chain uses TRBV27 and TRBJ2-7; D is uncertain. V was cut by 6 bases and J by 0 bases, with 9 bases left in between. The CDR3 is 13 amino acids. Looked up from germline, CDR1 is MNHEY and CDR2 is SMNVEV (reference sequence). The CDR3 sequence is CASSPLLSYEQYF. The CDR3, as DNA: TGTGCCAGCAGCCCCTTACTCTCCTACGAGCAGTACTTC.

The chain couples TRBV5-5 to TRBJ2-3; 14 positions match TRBD2. Germline assignment: CDR1 SGHKS and CDR2 YYEKEE (reference sequence). V was clipped by 4 bases and J by 6 bases; unmatched bases: 4. The CDR3 runs 15 residues. The CDR3 loop reads CASSEGLAGVDTQYF. DNA of the CDR3: TGTGCCAGCAGCGAGGGACTAGCGGGAGTGGATACGCAGTATTTT.

This chain uses TRBV7-6 with TRBJ1-1; weak D call: TRBD1 (6 bases). The germline V gene has CDR1 SGHVS and CDR2 FNYEAQ. V lost 3 bases to trimming and J lost 0 bases, with 17 bases between them. This CDR3 is 17 amino acids long. CDR3 loop: CASSLGKEGHMNTEAFF. The DNA of the CDR3 is TGTGCCAGCAGCTTGGGTAAGGAGGGACATATGAACACTGAAGCTTTCTTT.

The genes are TRBV28 and TRBJ2-7; D not resolved. Germline V gene data show CDR1 as MDHEN and CDR2 as SYDVKM. The CDR3 is made up of 13 amino acids. Trimming took 5 bases from V and 0 from J, leaving 8 bases between them. As DNA, the CDR3 is TGTGCCAGCAGTGAAGGGATCTCCTACGAGCAGTACTTC. It encodes CASSEGISYEQYF.

The V gene is TRBV27, the J gene TRBJ1-6, with unresolved D. Trimming left V 5 bases short and J 3 bases short, with 11 bases between. The CDR3 is made up of 15 amino acids. CDR1 MNHEY and CDR2 SMNVEV come from the germline V gene (reference sequence). This CDR3 reads CASSHRTDYNSPLHF. In DNA, the CDR3 is TGTGCCAGCAGTCATCGGACGGACTATAATTCACCCCTCCACTTT.